This is a list of T cell receptor beta chains from one sample in a study of cytomegalovirus exposure and HLA in healthy donors. Generated by immunoSEQ multiplex PCR, the TCRdb table keeps only in-frame clones and is missing some. The sample gives around 100,000 clones, 70% of which show up once; under 13% is in the top ten. Sequenced material: PBMCs. The receptors come from a man aged 40-55 years in good health and CMV-seropositive. CDR3s include the opening cysteine and the closing phenylalanine or tryptophan. The D gene is left open where the match is weak. A clone size is listed for some rows: how often the clone was seen (once, few, many), or a class if it is expanded.

>TRBJ2-5|NA|TRBV5-4|NA
CASSRGILGPGETQYF
TGTGCCAGCAGCAGGGGGATACTAGGGCCCGGGGAGACCCAGTACTTC
>TRBJ2-3|NA|TRBV4-1|NA
CASSPTGVGADTQYF
TGCGCCAGCAGCCCCACGGGTGTCGGGGCAGATACGCAGTATTTT
>TRBJ2-5|NA|TRBV28|TRBD2
CASSIGLAGSETQYF
TGTGCCAGCAGCATCGGACTAGCGGGATCCGAGACCCAGTACTTC
>TRBJ2-5|few|TRBV9|TRBD2
CASSRLAGPNLQETQYF
TGTGCCAGCAGCAGACTAGCGGGGCCGAATCTACAAGAGACCCAGTACTTC
>TRBJ1-4|NA|TRBV30|NA
CAWEGGRSEKLFF
TGTGCCTGGGAGGGGGGGAGGAGTGAAAAACTGTTTTTT
>TRBJ2-3|NA|TRBV9|TRBD2
CASSPRGTSGTDTQYF
TGTGCCAGCAGCCCTCGCGGGACTAGCGGGACAGATACGCAGTATTTT
>TRBJ2-2|NA|TRBV6-4|TRBD2
CASSYSGTDHTGELFF
TGTGCCAGCAGTTATAGCGGGACGGACCACACCGGGGAGCTGTTTTTT
>TRBJ2-7|NA|TRBV7-2|NA
CASSFSPIAEQYF
TGTGCCAGCAGCTTTAGTCCTATCGCCGAGCAGTACTTC
>TRBJ1-1|NA|TRBV30|NA
CAWTVLVGGGEAFF
TGTGCCTGGACCGTACTTGTCGGGGGAGGTGAAGCTTTCTTT
>TRBJ2-1|NA|TRBV7-9|NA
CASTKSGTLNEQFF
TGTGCCAGCACCAAGTCCGGGACTCTCAATGAGCAGTTCTTC
>TRBJ1-1|few|TRBV4-1|NA
CASSQVAGDRTEAFF
TGCGCCAGCAGCCAAGTGGCAGGGGACCGCACTGAAGCTTTCTTT
>TRBJ2-7|NA|TRBV4-1|TRBD2
CASSHSGSDEQYF
TGCGCCAGCAGCCACAGCGGGAGTGACGAGCAGTACTTC
>TRBJ1-5|few|TRBV27|NA
CASSSSSNQPQHF
TGTGCCAGCAGTTCCAGTTCAAATCAGCCCCAGCATTTT
>TRBJ1-1|NA|TRBV5-1|NA
CASSLEIDTEAFF
TGCGCCAGCAGCTTGGAAATCGACACTGAAGCTTTCTTT
>TRBJ2-2|few|TRBV5-6|NA
CASSLPSNTGELFF
TGTGCCAGCAGCTTACCGAGCAACACCGGGGAGCTGTTTTTT
>TRBJ2-6|few|TRBV19|NA
CASSRNSGYSGANVLTF
TGTGCCAGTAGTCGAAATTCAGGGTACTCTGGGGCCAACGTCCTGACTTTC
>TRBJ2-3|NA|TRBV11-3|TRBD2
CASSQSSGRTSDTQYF
TGTGCCAGCAGCCAGAGTAGCGGGAGGACATCAGATACGCAGTATTTT
>TRBJ2-7|NA|TRBV7-8|NA
CASSLARAEQYF
TGTGCCAGCAGCTTAGCACGAGCGGAGCAGTACTTC
>TRBJ1-2|NA|TRBV2|TRBD1
CASSGVQGANYGYTF
TGTGCCAGCAGTGGGGTACAGGGGGCCAACTATGGCTACACCTTC
>TRBJ2-7|once|TRBV5-8|TRBD1
CASSPGQGAYEQYF
TGTGCCAGCAGCCCGGGACAGGGGGCCTACGAGCAGTACTTC
>TRBJ2-3|few|TRBV5-1|NA
CASSRGTNQDTQYF
TGCGCCAGCAGCAGAGGTACCAACCAAGATACGCAGTATTTT
>TRBJ2-7|NA|TRBV10-3|TRBD1
CAISRTGGTYEQYF
TGTGCCATCAGTAGGACAGGGGGCACCTACGAGCAGTACTTC
>TRBJ2-5|NA|TRBV7-2|NA
CASSPRGGETQYF
TGTGCCAGCAGCCCAAGGGGGGGAGAGACCCAGTACTTC
>TRBJ2-2|NA|TRBV2|TRBD1
CASSQGDSGELFF
TGTGCCAGCAGTCAGGGGGATTCCGGGGAGCTGTTTTTT
>TRBJ1-1|NA|TRBV9|TRBD1
CASSVVGTGGTEAFF
TGTGCCAGCAGCGTAGTAGGGACAGGGGGGACTGAAGCTTTCTTT
>TRBJ1-4|few|TRBV5-6|TRBD1
CASSGDREEKLFF
TGTGCCAGCAGCGGGGACAGAGAAGAAAAACTGTTTTTT
>TRBJ1-1|NA|TRBV27|NA
CASSLRTPMNTEAFF
TGTGCCAGCAGTTTAAGGACACCTATGAACACTGAAGCTTTCTTT
>TRBJ2-1|NA|TRBV7-9|TRBD2
CASSVVLAGGSDEQFF
TGTGCCAGCAGCGTAGTGCTAGCGGGAGGTTCCGATGAGCAGTTCTTC
>TRBJ1-5|NA|TRBV11-2|NA
CASSVAGERGQPQHF
TGTGCCAGCAGCGTAGCAGGGGAGCGGGGTCAGCCCCAGCATTTT
>TRBJ2-7|NA|TRBV6-1|NA
CASSEALQAPYEQYF
TGTGCCAGCAGTGAAGCGCTTCAGGCCCCCTACGAGCAGTACTTC
>TRBJ1-5|once|TRBV21-1|NA
CASSNIPPQPQHF
TGTGCCAGCAGCAACATACCACCACAACCCCAGCATTTT
>TRBJ2-3|NA|TRBV13|TRBD2
CASSFGLAGGSTDTQYF
TGTGCCAGCAGCTTTGGCCTAGCGGGGGGAAGCACAGATACGCAGTATTTT
>TRBJ2-7|NA|TRBV7-8|NA
CASSRERVDEQYF
TGTGCCAGCAGTAGGGAGAGGGTGGACGAGCAGTACTTC
>TRBJ1-2|few|TRBV19|NA
CASTRTGNNYGYTF
TGTGCCAGTACCCGAACAGGGAACAACTATGGCTACACCTTC
>TRBJ2-6|few|TRBV10-3|TRBD1
CAISGSGGPGANVLTF
TGTGCCATCAGTGGGTCAGGGGGCCCTGGGGCCAACGTCCTGACTTTC
>TRBJ2-1|NA|TRBV5-1|NA
CASSLGLANEQFF
TGCGCCAGCAGCTTGGGGCTAGCGAATGAGCAGTTCTTC
>TRBJ2-7|NA|TRBV4-2|TRBD2
CASSHPGLDKSSYEQYF
TGTGCCAGCAGCCATCCGGGACTAGATAAGAGCTCCTACGAGCAGTACTTC
>TRBJ2-2|NA|TRBV15|NA
CATSRDQLGVGRNTGELFF
TGTGCCACCAGCAGAGATCAGTTGGGAGTGGGTCGCAATACCGGGGAGCTGTTTTTT
>TRBJ2-7|NA|TRBV10-1|TRBD1
CASSESGQGAYEQYF
TGCGCCAGCAGTGAGTCCGGACAGGGGGCTTACGAGCAGTACTTC
>TRBJ2-3|few|TRBV7-6|TRBD1
CASSDREPDTQYF
TGTGCCAGCAGCGACAGGGAACCAGATACGCAGTATTTT
>TRBJ1-1|few|TRBV9|NA
CASSVDRVGGVNTEAFF
TGTGCCAGCAGCGTAGACAGGGTGGGGGGGGTGAACACTGAAGCTTTCTTT
>TRBJ2-7|once|TRBV29-1|TRBD1
CSVEDGDRPAYEQYF
TGCAGCGTTGAAGATGGGGACAGGCCAGCCTACGAGCAGTACTTC
>TRBJ2-5|NA|TRBV27|TRBD2
CASSSSRDYREETQYF
TGTGCCAGCAGTTCGTCCCGGGACTATAGGGAAGAGACCCAGTACTTC
>TRBJ2-1|NA|TRBV7-9|NA
CASSHSESSYNEQFF
TGTGCCAGCAGCCATAGCGAGAGCTCCTACAATGAGCAGTTCTTC
>TRBJ2-4|NA|TRBV2|TRBD1
CASSIKGQGTKNIQYF
TGTGCCAGCAGCATTAAAGGACAGGGAACCAAAAACATTCAGTACTTC
>TRBJ1-3|NA|TRBV9|NA
CASSAAGTMGNTIYF
TGTGCCAGCAGCGCTGCCGGGACAATGGGAAACACCATATATTTT
>TRBJ2-1|NA|TRBV7-9|NA
CASKFGGAGNEQFF
TGTGCCAGTAAATTTGGTGGAGCGGGCAATGAGCAGTTCTTC
>TRBJ2-3|few|TRBV9|NA
CASSVGGVSTDTQYF
TGTGCCAGCAGCGTAGGGGGGGTATCCACAGATACGCAGTATTTT
>TRBJ1-2|NA|TRBV7-8|NA
CASSLDFLGGDYGYTF
TGTGCCAGCAGCTTAGATTTTTTGGGAGGCGACTATGGCTACACCTTC
>TRBJ2-5|NA|TRBV5-6|NA
CASSFVAWETQYF
TGTGCCAGCAGCTTTGTAGCTTGGGAGACCCAGTACTTC
>TRBJ1-1|NA|TRBV7-2|NA
CASSPSGRGEAFF
TGTGCCAGCAGCCCATCGGGCCGGGGTGAAGCTTTCTTT
>TRBJ1-2|NA|TRBV2|NA
CASSSGTPQRGYTF
TGTGCCAGCAGTTCCGGGACACCTCAGCGAGGCTACACCTTC
>TRBJ2-1|few|TRBV9|TRBD2
CASSVRRLAGPDNEQFF
TGTGCCAGCAGCGTCCGTAGACTAGCGGGACCGGACAATGAGCAGTTCTTC
>TRBJ1-1|NA|TRBV10-3|NA
CAISDKGLNTEAFF
TGTGCCATCAGTGACAAGGGGCTGAACACTGAAGCTTTCTTT
>TRBJ1-2|few|TRBV5-6|NA
CASSPEQGTYGYTF
TGTGCCAGCAGCCCGGAACAGGGAACCTATGGCTACACCTTC
>TRBJ2-1|NA|TRBV4-3|TRBD2
CASSHGTSGSSYNEQFF
TGCGCCAGCAGCCACGGGACTAGCGGGAGCTCCTACAATGAGCAGTTCTTC
>TRBJ2-2|NA|TRBV30|NA
CAWARGTGELFF
TGTGCCTGGGCCAGGGGCACCGGGGAGCTGTTTTTT
>TRBJ2-7|NA|TRBV28|NA
CASSFSWAGSSYEQYF
TGTGCCAGCAGTTTCTCTTGGGCAGGGTCCTCCTACGAGCAGTACTTC
>TRBJ1-2|NA|TRBV5-1|TRBD1
CASSWGQMKGYTF
TGCGCCAGCAGCTGGGGACAGATGAAGGGCTACACCTTC